Sequencing of this TCR beta chain was carried out in a study of blood T cell repertoires in COVID-19. Turning to the study itself: Acute and convalescent COVID-19 specimens originated in the United States, Italy and Spain. PBMCs, B-cell-depleted T cells, or T cells provided the cDNA or gDNA that made up the material.

CDR3 length: 13 amino acids. Germline CDR1 and CDR2: MNHEY and SVGAGI. The V and J ends lost 4 bases and 8 bases respectively, with 14 bases between them. Methods used by the authors: Counts of nucleated cells, estimated from reference gene primer amplification, were obtained. The method was immunoSEQ multiplex PCR; TCRdb's version includes in-frame clones alone and lacks a portion of them. V, J and clone size derive from that table, while D and trimming were established from the DNA sequence. This sample yields under 200,000 clones, of which around 76% are seen a single time; about 8% belongs to the top ten. The Seattle patients, enrolled during active infection, were followed longitudinally.

Sequencing was done on a sample of peripheral blood. The clonotype originates from a woman aged 55 to 70 with COVID-19, enrolled during active disease. This sequence joins TRBV6-5 and TRBJ1-2; D is undetermined. The CDR3 loop reads CASSSDPSGGYTF. Written as DNA, the CDR3 is TGTGCCAGCAGTTCCGACCCCTCGGGAGGCTACACCTTC.